The 29 T cell receptor beta chains listed next were all sequenced from one sample in a study of control samples from healthy donors and cancer patients. The method was immunoSEQ multiplex PCR; TCRdb's version includes in-frame clones alone and lacks a portion of them. The sample holds 60,000 to 75,000 clones, over 75% seen once. Specimen: PBMCs. These receptors came from a woman in her forties or fifties with head and neck cancer.

The V and J genes are TRBV29-1 and TRBJ2-3; weak D call: TRBD2 (5 bases). The CDR3 totals 11 residues. The V end lost 6 bases, the J end lost 4 bases, and 8 bases lay between the germline ends. In germline, CDR1 is SQVTM, CDR2 ANQGSEA. DNA for the CDR3: TGCAGCGTGAGGGTCGCAGATACGCAGTATTTT. Translating gives CSVRVADTQYF.

Only a few counts were recorded for this clone. The chain is built from TRBV6-2 or TRBV6-3 and TRBJ1-3; D not resolved. The germline V and J ends were trimmed by 2 bases and 4 bases, with 3 bases remaining between them. The CDR3 spans 12 residues. Germline V gives CDR1 MNHEY, CDR2 SVGEGT. The CDR3 sequence: CASSYAGNTIYF. The CDR3 DNA reads TGTGCCAGCAGTTACGCCGGAAACACCATATATTTT.

This chain links TRBV3-1 (or the pseudogene TRBV3-2) with TRBJ2-1; 8 bases line up with TRBD2. Germline CDR1 reads LGHDT; CDR2 reads YNNKEL (reference sequence). V dropped 4 bases and J dropped 0; count of bases not matched to a gene: 5. CDR3 length: 16 amino acids. The CDR3 region has the DNA TGTGCCAGCAGCCCTCGCGGGGGGCCCTCCTACAATGAGCAGTTCTTC. Its translation: CASSPRGGPSYNEQFF.

The table lists this clone with a few counts. The rearrangement links TRBV5-6 to TRBJ1-6, with D maybe TRBD1 (5 bases). Trimming pared 0 bases from V and 6 bases from J, leaving 7 bases between. Per germline, CDR1 SGHDT and CDR2 YYEEEE. CDR3 size: 14 residues. CDR3 region: CASSLAGGNSPLHF. For the CDR3, the DNA is TGTGCCAGCAGCTTGGCTGGGGGTAATTCACCCCTCCACTTT.

This chain joins TRBV11-2 and TRBJ2-5; the match to TRBD2 covers 15 bases. The CDR3 loop spans 18 amino acids. Germline V CDR1 and CDR2: SGHAT, FQNNGV. The V and J ends lost 4 bases and 4 bases, in that order; junction bases with no gene match: 10. In DNA form, the CDR3 reads TGTGCCAGCAGCTCAGGACTAGCGGGGGGGCGGAATGGAGAGACCCAGTACTTC. As protein: CASSSGLAGGRNGETQYF.

The chain links TRBV6-2 or TRBV6-3 to TRBJ2-2, with 7 positions matching TRBD1. The V and J ends lost 2 bases and 6 bases, in that order; junction bases with no gene match: 0. The germline V gene has CDR1 MNHEY and CDR2 SVGEGT. This CDR3 region has 13 residues. CDR3 in amino acids: CASSYQGAGELFF. CDR3 in DNA: TGTGCCAGCAGTTACCAGGGGGCCGGGGAGCTGTTTTTT.

In this sample, this clone turned up once. J is TRBJ2-3 and V is TRBV9; possibly TRBD1 for D (5 bases). The V and J ends lost 0 bases and 5 bases respectively, with 19 bases between them. The CDR3 extends over 17 amino acids. CDR1 is SGDLS, CDR2 YYNGEE, per germline. CDR3 sequence: CASSVEPQGPVKDTQYF. The CDR3 bases are TGTGCCAGCAGCGTAGAGCCGCAGGGCCCCGTTAAAGATACGCAGTATTTT.

The gene calls are TRBV11-1 and TRBJ1-1, with no clear D. In germline, CDR1 is SGHAT, CDR2 FQDESV (reference sequence). Trimming cost V 5 bases and J 1 base, with 17 bases left between them. CDR3 length: 16 residues. This CDR3 is CASSADTRYPNTEAFF. CDR3 bases: TGTGCCAGCAGCGCCGATACTCGGTACCCGAACACTGAAGCTTTCTTT.

The genes are TRBV13 and TRBJ2-7; TRBD2 matches 9 bases. The V segment lost 5 bases and the J segment 6 bases; nucleotides outside the gene matches: 8. Germline CDR1 is PRHDT and CDR2 is FYEKMQ (reference sequence). CDR3 length: 14 amino acids. CDR3 in DNA: TGTGCCAGCAGCCTACGACTAGCGGCGGGCGAGCAGTACTTC. Amino acids: CASSLRLAAGEQYF.

This chain uses TRBV28 with TRBJ1-5; no reliable D call. V gave up 6 bases and J gave up 3 bases, with 24 bases separating them. The CDR3 consists of 18 residues. The germline gives CDR1 MDHEN, CDR2 SYDVKM. The CDR3 coding sequence is TGTGCCAGCAGGTTGGGCAGACGTTGGCAAGTTATCAATCAGCCCCAGCATTTT. Translation: CASRLGRRWQVINQPQHF.

The rearrangement links TRBV24-1 to TRBJ1-2; D not resolved. The V end lost 9 bases, the J end lost 3 bases, and 13 bases lay between the germline ends. The germline CDR1 and CDR2 sequences are KGHDR and SFDVKD. This CDR3 has 13 amino acids. CDR3 loop: CATSRGIYYGYTF. Here the CDR3 DNA reads TGTGCCACCTCGAGAGGCATATACTATGGCTACACCTTC.

V usage is TRBV5-1 and J usage is TRBJ1-3; TRBD1 matches 8 bases. Germline V gives CDR1 SGHRS, CDR2 YFSETQ. The ends lost 4 bases at V and 4 bases at J; junction bases unmatched: 13. This CDR3 has 17 amino acids. CDR3 nucleotides: TGCGCCAGCAGCCCTGCTCCGGACAGGGTTTCGGGAAACACCATATATTTT. This gives the protein CASSPAPDRVSGNTIYF.

This CDR3 is CASSQSGGGFGGYTF. CDR3 DNA: TGTGCCAGCAGCCAATCTGGGGGGGGATTCGGAGGCTACACCTTC. V usage is TRBV16 and J usage is TRBJ1-2; weak D call: TRBD1 (5 bases). Germline V gene sequence: CDR1 KGHSY, CDR2 FQNENV. CDR3 size: 15 residues. V shed 0 bases and J shed 8 bases, with 16 bases lying between them.

The genes are TRBV19 and TRBJ2-1; the match to TRBD1 covers 8 bases. CDR1 is LNHDA and CDR2 is SQIVND in the germline V gene (reference sequence). The CDR3 totals 15 residues. V shed 7 bases and J 5 bases; nucleotides not matched to a gene: 10. In nucleotides, the CDR3 is TGTGCCAGTACCATCGGACAGGGTCCCCACAATGAGCAGTTCTTC. This translates into CASTIGQGPHNEQFF.

The chain is built from TRBV5-1 and TRBJ1-1, with 9 bases lining up with TRBD1. The V gene's germline CDR1 is SGHRS and CDR2 YFSETQ. The CDR3 totals 14 residues. V lost 3 bases to trimming and J lost 4 bases; unmatched junction nucleotides: 4. The CDR3 nucleotides read TGCGCCAGCAGCTCACAGGGGGCGGCCACTGAAGCTTTCTTT. This encodes CASSSQGAATEAFF. Using reference TRBV5-1 and TRBJ1-1 for the parts outside the CDR3, the full variable domain is KAGVTQTPRYLIKTRGQQVTLSCSPISGHRSVSWYQQTPGQGLQFLFEYFSETQRNKGNFPGRFSGRQFSNSRSEMNVSTLELGDSALYLCASSSQGAATEAFFGQGTRLTVV.

The chain couples TRBV28 to TRBJ2-7; 9 nucleotides agree with TRBD1. The CDR3 runs 12 residues. V trimming: 8 bases; J trimming: 4 bases; junction bases outside the gene matches: 3. Per the germline V gene, CDR1 is MDHEN and CDR2 is SYDVKM. The CDR3 protein is CASGDRGYEQYF. In DNA, the CDR3 is TGTGCCAGCGGAGACAGGGGGTACGAGCAGTACTTC.

The chain recombines TRBV28 with TRBJ2-1; no clear D gene. Germline V CDR1 and CDR2: MDHEN, SYDVKM. The length of the CDR3 is 16 residues. The ends were cut back, 6 bases at V and 0 bases at J, with 15 bases in the middle. For the CDR3, the DNA is TGTGCCAGCAGCTATGACTCCTATAGCTCCTACAATGAGCAGTTCTTC. Translating gives CASSYDSYSSYNEQFF. The full variable domain, its missing parts supplied by reference TRBV28 and TRBJ2-1, is DVKVTQSSRYLVKRTGEKVFLECVQDMDHENMFWYRQDPGLGLRLIYFSYDVKMKEKGDIPEGYSVSREKKERFSLILESASTNQTSMYLCASSYDSYSSYNEQFFGPGTRLTVL.

The rearrangement joins TRBV3-1 (or the pseudogene TRBV3-2) to TRBJ1-1; D gene uncertain. V was trimmed by 0 bases and J by 5 bases, leaving 10 bases between them. This CDR3 comprises 14 residues. CDR1 is LGHDT and CDR2 is YNNKEL in the germline V gene (reference sequence). The CDR3 sequence: CASSQEWVQTEAFF. CDR3 coding DNA: TGTGCCAGCAGCCAAGAATGGGTCCAGACTGAAGCTTTCTTT.

The CDR3 loop is CASSLSGSGNTIYF. Written as DNA, the CDR3 is TGTGCCAGCAGCTTATCAGGCTCTGGAAACACCATATATTTT. This chain links TRBV7-2 with TRBJ1-3; the D is unclear. Germline V gene data show CDR1 as SGHTA and CDR2 as FQGNSA. V lost 2 bases to trimming and J lost 0 bases, with 5 bases between them. CDR3 length: 14 residues.

This chain connects TRBV5-1 to TRBJ1-4, with TRBD1 identical over 9 bases. Germline V gene sequence: CDR1 SGHRS, CDR2 YFSETQ. The CDR3 has 16 amino acids. V was pared by 4 bases and J by 8 bases, with 12 bases of the junction left unmatched. In DNA, the CDR3 is TGCGCCAGCAGCCCTCGGTCGGGACAGGGTCACGAAAAACTGTTTTTT. This sequence encodes CASSPRSGQGHEKLFF.

The gene calls are TRBV20-1 and TRBJ2-2, with TRBD1 as a possible D gene (5 bases). Per germline, CDR1 DFQATT and CDR2 SNEGSKA (reference sequence). This CDR3 region has 15 residues. Trimming took 5 bases from V and 1 from J, leaving 14 bases between them. The CDR3 protein is CSARDSRKNTGELFF. The CDR3 DNA reads TGCAGTGCTCGTGACAGCAGAAAGAACACCGGGGAGCTGTTTTTT.

The chain couples TRBV7-8 to TRBJ1-3; no reliable D call. The germline CDR1 and CDR2 sequences are SGHVS and FQNEAQ. The V gene lost 5 bases and the J gene lost 0 bases, with 17 bases spanning the gap. CDR3 length equals 17 residues. CDR3 residues: CASSPIGSTVSGNTIYF. In nucleotides, the CDR3 is TGTGCCAGCAGCCCAATAGGTTCTACAGTCTCTGGAAACACCATATATTTT.

CDR3 sequence: CAWSRGGQGPNYGYTF. In nucleotides, the CDR3 is TGTGCCTGGAGTCGGGGGGGCCAGGGGCCAAACTATGGCTACACCTTC. The chain combines TRBV30 with TRBJ1-2, with D maybe TRBD1 (6 bases). V was clipped by 2 bases and J by 2 bases, with 18 bases between them. Germline loops: CDR1 GTSNPN, CDR2 SVGIG (reference sequence). The CDR3 is 16 residues long.

The chain joins TRBV6-5 to TRBJ2-1, with D unclear. From germline, CDR1 is MNHEY and CDR2 SVGAGI. The V end was cut by 1 base, the J end by 7 bases, with 14 bases between. The CDR3 spans 15 residues. This CDR3 reads CASSYFSSYENEQFF. The CDR3 DNA sequence: TGTGCCAGCAGTTACTTTAGCTCCTATGAAAATGAGCAGTTCTTC.

The chain combines TRBV9 with TRBJ2-6; a possible D gene is TRBD1 (6 bases). Germline loops: CDR1 SGDLS, CDR2 YYNGEE. The CDR3 consists of 16 residues. With 4 bases removed from V and 0 bases from J, the gap between germline ends came to 11 bases. The CDR3, as DNA: TGTGCCAGCAGCTCCTCACAGGGCTCTGGGGCCAACGTCCTGACTTTC. Protein product: CASSSSQGSGANVLTF.

This clone has more than one count but fewer than ten. For the CDR3, the DNA is TGTGCCAGCAGTTTGTCCGCCGGGACAGGGTCTGGCTACACCTTC. This encodes CASSLSAGTGSGYTF. This sequence joins TRBV28 and TRBJ1-2, with TRBD1 identical over 9 bases. The CDR3 has 15 amino acids. Germline CDR1 MDHEN, CDR2 SYDVKM. Trimming took 3 bases from V and 7 from J; bases not matched to a gene: 9.

A word on this clone: A clone one base away is much larger, so this may be a read error. The chain is built from TRBV6-1 and TRBJ2-1, with 8 bases fitting TRBD2. The length of the CDR3 is 16 residues. CDR1 and CDR2 from the germline V gene are MNHNS and SASEGT. CDR3 nucleotide sequence: TGTGCCCGCAGTGAGGGGGACGGGGGGGGCCCCGTTGAGCAGTTCTTC. Translating it yields CARSEGDGGGPVEQFF.

This chain joins TRBV7-9 and TRBJ1-3; D call uncertain. V was trimmed by 2 bases and J by 0 bases, leaving 8 bases between them. This CDR3 contains 15 residues. CDR1 and CDR2 (germline): SEHNR, FQNEAQ (reference sequence). The CDR3 region has the DNA TGTGCCAGCAGCTTAACCCCGGGCTCTGGAAACACCATATATTTT. Translation: CASSLTPGSGNTIYF.

This chain joins TRBV6-5 and TRBJ2-1; either TRBD1 or TRBD2 may fit D (6 bases each). The CDR3 has 14 amino acids. Trimming took 5 bases from V and 5 from J, leaving 13 bases between them. Germline V gives CDR1 MNHEY, CDR2 SVGAGI. In DNA form, the CDR3 reads TGTGCCAGCAGTCAGGGGACTCTTAACAATGAGCAGTTCTTC. Its translation is CASSQGTLNNEQFF.